This is a list of T cell receptor beta chains from one sample in a study of blood T cells in healthy people across ages. TCRdb processed the 5' RACE reads anew with MiXCR; each CDR3 protein has one entry. This table holds approximately 1,700,000 distinct CDR3 sequences, about two fifths found once. Sample: blood. The receptors were sampled from a human donor in good health. Each CDR3 is given with its conserved first and last residue. Part of the rows lack a size; the others show once, few, many or a class for expanded clones.

>TRBV10-3|.|TRBJ2-2
CAISPGGGNTGELFF
>TRBV7-2|.|TRBJ1-4
CASRKGTDNEKLFF
>TRBV20-1|.|TRBJ2-1
CSARAGDTGGNEQFF
>TRBV7-8|.|TRBJ2-2
CASSLEGTEDYYTGELFF
>TRBV15|many|TRBJ2-5
CATSGFGGETQYF
>TRBV6-2/TRBV6-3|.|TRBJ2-1
CASAQSGGIGGEQFF
>TRBV7-2|many|TRBJ1-2
CASRWGSLGGYTF
>TRBV5-1|.|TRBJ1-2
CASSWGPPGTGIHSGYTF
>TRBV7-9|few|TRBJ2-7
CASSSDRKSLEQYF
>TRBV6-6|.|TRBJ2-5
CASKDGIQETQYF
>TRBV5-1|.|TRBJ2-1
CASSVRQGIDNEQFF
>TRBV4-1|once|TRBJ2-1
CASSHVTPSSRETQFF
>TRBV12-3/TRBV12-4|few|TRBJ2-7
CASSNRRSRSSYEQYF
>TRBV20-1|.|TRBJ2-1
CSVHSRRVGEQFF
>TRBV5-1|.|TRBJ2-1
CASSPPSGTGGDEQFF
>TRBV6-5|few|TRBJ2-3
CASSYPSEGTGITSDTQYF
>TRBV7-8|few|TRBJ2-3
CASSQPGLGTDTQYF
>TRBV28|.|TRBJ2-2
CASSWDRGLVTGELFF
>TRBV20-1|.|TRBJ1-2
CSARDRIRGGGYTF